This T cell receptor beta chain is from a study of T cells in Graves' hyperthyroidism and ophthalmopathy. Study-wide results and caveats: Clonotypes that were expanded in thyroid above 0.001 mostly appeared in blood too.

Diagnoses were made from clinical symptoms, serum measures (thyroxine and TRAb), thyroid ultrasound and orbital computed tomography. Of note for this clonotype: Antigen specificity is unknown. A much larger clone lies one base from this, so it may be a read error.

TCR beta CDR3 regions were amplified from RNA. During a first-round RT-PCR of the TCR CDR3, the HTBI primer set was used. TCRdb reanalysed the multiplex PCR reads using MiXCR and keeps one entry per CDR3 protein. The table shows hundreds of thousands of distinct CDR3 sequences, with just under 45% occurring only once. Germline loops: CDR1 SGHTA, CDR2 FQGNSA. The V and J ends lost 3 bases and 1 base, in that order; junction bases with no gene match: 4. The CDR3 totals 15 residues. This TCR was recovered from an adult man with Graves' disease, either hyperthyroidism or ophthalmopathy (not recorded which). The chain combines TRBV7-2 with TRBJ1-1; 8 positions agree with TRBD1. Sequencing used peripheral blood or thyroid tissue (not recorded which). CDR3 loop: CASSFWTGPNTEAFF. The CDR3 bases are TGTGCCAGCAGCTTCTGGACAGGGCCGAACACTGAAGCTTTCTTT.